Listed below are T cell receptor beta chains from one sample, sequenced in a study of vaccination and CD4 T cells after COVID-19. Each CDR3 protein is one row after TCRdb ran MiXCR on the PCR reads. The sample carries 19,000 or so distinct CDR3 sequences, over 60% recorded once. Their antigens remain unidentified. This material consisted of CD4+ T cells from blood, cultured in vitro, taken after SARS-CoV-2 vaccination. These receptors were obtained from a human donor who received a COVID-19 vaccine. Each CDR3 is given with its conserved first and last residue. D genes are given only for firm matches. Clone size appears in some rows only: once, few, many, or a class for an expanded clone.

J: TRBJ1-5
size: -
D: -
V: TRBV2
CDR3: CGGRQGRNQPQHF
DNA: TGTGGAGGGCGGCAGGGGCGTAATCAGCCCCAGCATTTT

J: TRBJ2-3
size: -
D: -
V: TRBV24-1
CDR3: CATGREATDTQYF
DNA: TGTGCCACCGGGCGCGAAGCAACAGATACGCAGTATTTT

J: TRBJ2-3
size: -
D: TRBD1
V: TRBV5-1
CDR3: CASSPGDREVGSQYF
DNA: TGCGCCAGCAGCCCGGGGGACAGGGAGGTTGGATCGCAGTATTTT

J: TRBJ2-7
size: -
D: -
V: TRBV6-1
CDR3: CASSPGSVIQYF
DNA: TGTGCCAGCAGCCCCGGTTCGGTAATACAGTACTTC

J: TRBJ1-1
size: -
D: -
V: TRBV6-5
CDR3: CASSFSIGVNTEAFF
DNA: TGTGCCAGCAGTTTCTCGATCGGGGTGAACACTGAAGCTTTCTTT

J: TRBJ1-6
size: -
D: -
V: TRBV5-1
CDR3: CASSLEGRNSPLHF
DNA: TGCGCCAGCAGCTTGGAGGGCAGAAATTCACCCCTCCACTTT

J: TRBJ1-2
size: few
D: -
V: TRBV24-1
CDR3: CATSDYPTGIYGYTF
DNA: TGTGCCACCAGTGACTACCCGACAGGAATATATGGCTACACCTTC

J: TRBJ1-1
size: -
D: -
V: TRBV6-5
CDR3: CASSYSGWSEAFF
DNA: TGTGCCAGCAGTTACTCGGGTTGGTCTGAAGCTTTCTTT

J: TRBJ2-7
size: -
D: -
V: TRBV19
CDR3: CASSNTGVAYEQYF
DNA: TGTGCCAGTAGCAATACTGGAGTCGCCTACGAGCAGTACTTC

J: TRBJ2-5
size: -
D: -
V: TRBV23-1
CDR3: CASIRQEQGLDQETQYF
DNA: TGCGCCAGCATCCGCCAAGAACAGGGACTGGACCAAGAGACCCAGTACTTC

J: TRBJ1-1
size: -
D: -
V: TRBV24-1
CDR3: CATSETGSNTEAFF
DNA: TGTGCCACCAGTGAGACAGGATCGAACACTGAAGCTTTCTTT

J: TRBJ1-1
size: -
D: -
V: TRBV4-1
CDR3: CASSQEPPGSSRGSQWGTEAFF
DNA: TGCGCCAGCAGCCAAGAGCCTCCTGGAAGTTCGCGGGGGTCCCAATGGGGCACTGAAGCTTTCTTT

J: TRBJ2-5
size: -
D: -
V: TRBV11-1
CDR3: CASSLAGRQETQYF
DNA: TGTGCCAGCAGCTTAGCTGGACGGCAAGAGACCCAGTACTTC

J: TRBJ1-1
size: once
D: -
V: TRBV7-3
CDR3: CASSLSGRAEAFF
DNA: TGTGCCAGCAGCTTATCCGGCAGGGCTGAAGCTTTCTTT

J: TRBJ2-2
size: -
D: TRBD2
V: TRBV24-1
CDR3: CATSPGTSGRAVNTGELFF
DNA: TGTGCCACCTCCCCAGGGACTAGCGGGCGGGCAGTGAACACCGGGGAGCTGTTTTTT

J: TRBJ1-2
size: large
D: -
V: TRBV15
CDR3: CATRRNRAPGYGYTF
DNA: TGTGCCACCAGGAGGAATCGCGCGCCCGGCTATGGCTACACCTTC

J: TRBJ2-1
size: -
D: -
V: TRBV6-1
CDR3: CASRPQFGSSYNEQFF
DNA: TGTGCCAGCCGACCCCAATTCGGGAGCTCCTACAATGAGCAGTTCTTC

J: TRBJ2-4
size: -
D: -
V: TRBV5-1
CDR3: CASSFSGKNIQYF
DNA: TGCGCCAGCAGCTTTTCGGGCAAAAACATTCAGTACTTC

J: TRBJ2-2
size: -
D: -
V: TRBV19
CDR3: CASFDLDTGELFF
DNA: TGTGCCAGCTTTGACCTGGACACCGGGGAGCTGTTTTTT

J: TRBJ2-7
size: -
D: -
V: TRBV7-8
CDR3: CASSLGRGAFYEQYF
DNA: TGTGCCAGCAGCTTGGGCCGCGGGGCGTTCTACGAGCAGTACTTC

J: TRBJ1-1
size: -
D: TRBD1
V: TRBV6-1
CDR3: CASSGRGWWTEAFF
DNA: TGTGCCAGCAGTGGCAGGGGGTGGTGGACTGAAGCTTTCTTT

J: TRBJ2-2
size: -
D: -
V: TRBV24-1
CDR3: CATRGGSSNTGELFF
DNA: TGTGCCACTAGGGGCGGATCGTCGAACACCGGGGAGCTGTTTTTT

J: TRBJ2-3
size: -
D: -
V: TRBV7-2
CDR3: CASSRGLFTDTQYF
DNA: TGTGCCAGCAGCCGGGGACTGTTCACAGATACGCAGTATTTT

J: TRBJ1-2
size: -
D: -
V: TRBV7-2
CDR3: CASSLAAGVNYGYTF
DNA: TGTGCCAGCAGCTTAGCGGCAGGGGTGAACTATGGCTACACCTTC

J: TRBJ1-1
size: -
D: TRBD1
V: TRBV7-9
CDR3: CASSYGQVNTEAFF
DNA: TGTGCCAGCAGCTACGGACAGGTGAACACTGAAGCTTTCTTT

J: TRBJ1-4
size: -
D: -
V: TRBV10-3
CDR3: CAISDATGLGHEKLFF
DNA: TGTGCCATCAGTGACGCCACAGGGTTGGGACACGAAAAACTGTTTTTT

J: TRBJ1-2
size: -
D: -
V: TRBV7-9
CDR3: CASSLKNRADGYTF
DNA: TGTGCCAGCAGCTTAAAAAACAGGGCGGATGGCTACACCTTC

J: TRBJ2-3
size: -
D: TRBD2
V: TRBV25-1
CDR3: CASSDFNGGEYTDTQYF
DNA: TGTGCCAGCAGTGATTTCAACGGGGGGGAATACACAGATACGCAGTATTTT

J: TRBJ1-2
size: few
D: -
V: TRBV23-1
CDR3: CASSQLLLIGLWAHSYGYTF
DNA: TGCGCCAGCAGTCAGTTGTTGTTGATAGGATTATGGGCCCATAGTTATGGCTACACCTTC

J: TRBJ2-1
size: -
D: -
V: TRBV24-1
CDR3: CATSDPNLGNEQFF
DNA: TGTGCCACCAGTGACCCCAATCTAGGCAATGAGCAGTTCTTC

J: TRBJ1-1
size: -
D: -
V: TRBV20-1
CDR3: CSARDTEAFF
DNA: TGCAGTGCTAGGGACACTGAAGCTTTCTTT

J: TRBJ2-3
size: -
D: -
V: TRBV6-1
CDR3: CASGAGIRTDTQYF
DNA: TGTGCCAGTGGGGCAGGAATCCGCACAGATACGCAGTATTTT

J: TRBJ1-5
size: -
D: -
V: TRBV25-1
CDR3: CASSERRQALPQHF
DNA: TGTGCCAGCAGTGAAAGAAGACAGGCTCTGCCCCAGCATTTT

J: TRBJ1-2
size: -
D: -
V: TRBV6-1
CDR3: CASSRARVGGYTF
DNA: TGTGCCAGCAGTAGGGCCAGGGTTGGGGGCTACACCTTC

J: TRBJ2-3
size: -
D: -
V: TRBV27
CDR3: CASSFGSSTDTQYF
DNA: TGTGCCAGCAGTTTCGGCTCTAGCACAGATACGCAGTATTTT

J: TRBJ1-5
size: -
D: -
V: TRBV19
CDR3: CASSSTGNQPQHF
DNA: TGTGCCAGTAGCTCCACGGGAAATCAGCCCCAGCATTTT

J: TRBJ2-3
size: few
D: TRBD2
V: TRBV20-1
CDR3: CSARVGGGATDTQYF
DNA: TGCAGTGCTAGAGTCGGCGGGGGGGCGACAGATACGCAGTATTTT

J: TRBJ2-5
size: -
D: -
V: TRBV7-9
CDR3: CASSFLSSFGRRRDETQYF
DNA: TGTGCCAGCAGCTTTCTCAGTTCTTTCGGACGGAGACGAGACGAGACCCAGTACTTC

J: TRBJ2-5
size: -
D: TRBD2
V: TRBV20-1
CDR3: CSARRGTSIETQYF
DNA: TGCAGTGCTCGAAGAGGGACTAGCATAGAGACCCAGTACTTC

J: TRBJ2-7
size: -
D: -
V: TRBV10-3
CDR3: CAIRQQDEQYF
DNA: TGTGCCATCAGACAACAGGACGAGCAGTACTTC

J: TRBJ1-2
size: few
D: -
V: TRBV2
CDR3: CASTRTVYGGYTF
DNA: TGTGCCAGCACTCGGACCGTCTATGGTGGCTACACCTTC

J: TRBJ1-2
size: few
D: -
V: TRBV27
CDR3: CASRDSVYGYTF
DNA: TGTGCCAGCAGGGACAGCGTCTATGGCTACACCTTC

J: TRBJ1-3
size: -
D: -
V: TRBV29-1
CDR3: CSVNTNRASGNTIYF
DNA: TGCAGCGTCAATACCAACAGGGCCTCTGGAAACACCATATATTTT

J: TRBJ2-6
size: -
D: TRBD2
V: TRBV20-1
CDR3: CSARDGRGLSGANVLTF
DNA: TGCAGTGCTAGAGATGGGAGGGGATTGTCTGGGGCCAACGTCCTGACTTTC

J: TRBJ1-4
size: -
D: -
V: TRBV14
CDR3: CASSQDLEGKLFF
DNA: TGTGCCAGCAGCCAAGATCTTGAGGGGAAACTGTTTTTT

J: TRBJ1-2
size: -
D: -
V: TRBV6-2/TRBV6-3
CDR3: CASSKPSGGIYGYTF
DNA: TGTGCCAGCAGCAAACCCTCGGGCGGTATCTATGGCTACACCTTC

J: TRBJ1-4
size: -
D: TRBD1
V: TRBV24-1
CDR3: CATSQGGAANEKLFF
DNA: TGTGCCACCAGCCAGGGGGGAGCAGCTAATGAAAAACTGTTTTTT

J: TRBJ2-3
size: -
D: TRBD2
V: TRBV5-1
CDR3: CASSLALAGGTDTQYF
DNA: TGCGCCAGCAGCTTGGCCTTGGCGGGGGGGACAGATACGCAGTATTTT

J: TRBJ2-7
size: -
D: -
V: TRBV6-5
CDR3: CASSYRPYEQYF
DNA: TGTGCCAGCAGTTATCGGCCCTACGAGCAGTACTTC

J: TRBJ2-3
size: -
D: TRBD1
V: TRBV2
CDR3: CASSLGQGREQYF
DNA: TGTGCCAGCAGTCTCGGACAGGGCCGAGAGCAGTATTTT

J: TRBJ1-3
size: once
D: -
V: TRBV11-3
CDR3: CASSSPPGSPGNTIYF
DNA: TGTGCCAGCAGCTCGCCTCCAGGGTCCCCTGGAAACACCATATATTTT

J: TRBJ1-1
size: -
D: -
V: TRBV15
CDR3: CATSRDLVGNTEAFF
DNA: TGTGCCACCAGCAGAGATCTCGTGGGGAACACTGAAGCTTTCTTT

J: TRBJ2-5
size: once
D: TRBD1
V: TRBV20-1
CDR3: CSATWTGELETQYF
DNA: TGCAGTGCCACATGGACAGGGGAGTTGGAGACCCAGTACTTC

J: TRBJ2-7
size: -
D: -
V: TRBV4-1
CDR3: CASSQPGRNYEQYF
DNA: TGCGCCAGCAGCCAGCCGGGACGAAACTACGAGCAGTACTTC

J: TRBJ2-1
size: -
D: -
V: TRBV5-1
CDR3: CASSLTGNEQFF
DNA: TGCGCCAGCAGCTTGACAGGCAATGAGCAGTTCTTC